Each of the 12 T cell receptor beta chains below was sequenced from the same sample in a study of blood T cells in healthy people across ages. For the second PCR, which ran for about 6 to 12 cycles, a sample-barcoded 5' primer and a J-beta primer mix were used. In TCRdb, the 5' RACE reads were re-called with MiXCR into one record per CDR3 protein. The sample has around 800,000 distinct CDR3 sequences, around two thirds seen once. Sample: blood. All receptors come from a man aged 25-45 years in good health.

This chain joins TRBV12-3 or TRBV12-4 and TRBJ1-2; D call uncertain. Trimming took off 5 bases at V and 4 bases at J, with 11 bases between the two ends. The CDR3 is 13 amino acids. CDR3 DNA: TGTGCCAGCAGTCACGGGAGAGTCTATGGCTACACCTTC. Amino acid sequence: CASSHGRVYGYTF.

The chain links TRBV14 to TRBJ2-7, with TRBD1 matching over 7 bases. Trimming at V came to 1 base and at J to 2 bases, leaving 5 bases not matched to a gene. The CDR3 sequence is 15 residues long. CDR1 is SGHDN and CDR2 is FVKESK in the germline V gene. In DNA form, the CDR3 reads TGTGCCAGCAGCCAAGGACAGGGTTTTACCTACGAGCAGTACTTC. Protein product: CASSQGQGFTYEQYF.

CDR3 coding DNA: TGTGCCAGCAGCCAACGGCCCGGGGGATACAATGAGCAGTTCTTC. This translates into CASSQRPGGYNEQFF. The V call is TRBV7-2, the J call TRBJ2-1, with D maybe TRBD2 (6 bases). V was cut by 5 bases and J by 4 bases, with 15 bases left in between. The CDR3 runs 15 residues. Germline V gene data show CDR1 as SGHTA and CDR2 as FQGNSA.

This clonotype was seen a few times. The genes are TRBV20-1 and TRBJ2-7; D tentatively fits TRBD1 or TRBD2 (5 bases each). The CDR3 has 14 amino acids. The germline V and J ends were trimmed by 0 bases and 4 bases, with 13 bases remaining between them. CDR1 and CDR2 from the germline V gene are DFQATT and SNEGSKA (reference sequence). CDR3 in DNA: TGCAGTGCTAGAGATGGGACGGGGTCGTACGAGCAGTACTTC. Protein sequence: CSARDGTGSYEQYF.

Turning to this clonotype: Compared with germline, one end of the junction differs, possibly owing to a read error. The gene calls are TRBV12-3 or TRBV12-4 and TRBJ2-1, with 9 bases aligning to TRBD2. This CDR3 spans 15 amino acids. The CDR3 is CASSLGGGVVGERFF. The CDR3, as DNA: TGTGCCAGCAGTTTAGGCGGGGGGGTTGTAGGTGAGCGGTTCTTC.

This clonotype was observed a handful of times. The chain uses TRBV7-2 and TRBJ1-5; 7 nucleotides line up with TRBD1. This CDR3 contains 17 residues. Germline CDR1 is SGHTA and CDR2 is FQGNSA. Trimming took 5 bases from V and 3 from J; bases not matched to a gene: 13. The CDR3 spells CASSLRTGWDVNQPQHF. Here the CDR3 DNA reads TGTGCCAGCAGCCTAAGGACAGGTTGGGATGTCAATCAGCCCCAGCATTTT.

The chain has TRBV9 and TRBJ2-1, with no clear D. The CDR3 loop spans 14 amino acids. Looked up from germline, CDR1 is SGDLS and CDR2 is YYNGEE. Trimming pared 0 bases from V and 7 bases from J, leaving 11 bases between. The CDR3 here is CASSVVVEGNEQFF. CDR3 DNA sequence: TGTGCCAGCAGCGTAGTGGTTGAAGGGAATGAGCAGTTCTTC.

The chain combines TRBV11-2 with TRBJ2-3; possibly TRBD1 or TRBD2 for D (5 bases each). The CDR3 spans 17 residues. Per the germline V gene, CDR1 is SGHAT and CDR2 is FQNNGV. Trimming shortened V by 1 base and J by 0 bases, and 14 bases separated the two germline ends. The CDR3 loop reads CASSLVAGAPSTDTQYF. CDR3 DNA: TGTGCCAGCAGCTTAGTCGCCGGGGCTCCTAGCACAGATACGCAGTATTTT.

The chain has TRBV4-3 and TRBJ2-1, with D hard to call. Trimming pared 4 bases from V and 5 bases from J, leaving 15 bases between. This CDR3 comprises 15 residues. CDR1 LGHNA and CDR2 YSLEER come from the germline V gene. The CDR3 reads CASSLHRSLHNEQFF. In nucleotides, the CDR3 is TGCGCCAGCAGCCTTCACCGGAGTCTGCACAATGAGCAGTTCTTC.

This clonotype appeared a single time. The DNA of the CDR3 is TGCAGCGTTGAAGATAGCCAGGGGATTACCTACGAGCAGTACTTC. Translating gives CSVEDSQGITYEQYF. The rearrangement uses TRBV29-1 and TRBJ2-4; tentatively, D is TRBD1 (6 bases). The assigned J gene may be wrong: the sequence end matches TRBJ2-7 better. The CDR3 totals 15 residues. Germline lookup yields CDR1 SQVTM and CDR2 ANQGSEA.

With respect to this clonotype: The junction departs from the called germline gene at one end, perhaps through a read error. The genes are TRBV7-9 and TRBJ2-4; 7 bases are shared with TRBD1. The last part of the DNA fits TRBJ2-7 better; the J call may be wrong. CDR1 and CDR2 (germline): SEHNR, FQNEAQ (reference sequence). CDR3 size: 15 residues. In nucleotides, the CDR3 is TGTGTCAGCATCTCTTCGGACAGGCACTCCTACGAGCAGTACTTC. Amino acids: CVSISSDRHSYEQYF.

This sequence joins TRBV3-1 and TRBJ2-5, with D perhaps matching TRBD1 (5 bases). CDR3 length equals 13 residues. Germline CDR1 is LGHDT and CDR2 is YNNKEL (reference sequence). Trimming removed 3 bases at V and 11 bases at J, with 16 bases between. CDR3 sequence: CASSHTTDLGQYF. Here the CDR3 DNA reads TGTGCCAGCAGCCATACGACAGACCTTGGGCAGTACTTC.